What follows are 3 T cell receptor beta chains derived from one specimen sequenced in a study of blood T cell repertoires in COVID-19. Assay used: immunoSEQ multiplex PCR; TCRdb lists only in-frame clones, some missing. The profile shows approximately 88,000 clones, around nine tenths of them singletons. Sequenced input: peripheral blood. The receptors derive from a woman aged 45-65 years in a cohort sampled during active COVID-19.

The rearrangement links TRBV18 to TRBJ2-1; D perhaps matches TRBD2 (5 bases). The CDR3 is 15 residues long. Germline V gene data show CDR1 as KGHSH and CDR2 as LQKENI. V shed 3 bases and J shed 2 bases, with 11 bases lying between them. CDR3 in amino acids: CASSPTQAAYNEQFF. CDR3 DNA sequence: TGTGCCAGCTCACCCACCCAAGCGGCCTACAATGAGCAGTTCTTC.

The chain joins TRBV28 to TRBJ2-5; 11 bases line up with TRBD1. J gave up 7 bases and V 7 bases, and 8 bases lay outside the gene matches. The CDR3 is 14 amino acids. The germline CDR1 and CDR2 sequences are MDHEN and SYDVKM. CDR3 sequence reads: CASNSGQGVGTQYF. The CDR3 DNA reads TGTGCCAGCAACTCGGGACAGGGGGTGGGGACCCAGTACTTC.

V and J are TRBV19 and TRBJ1-3; 7 nucleotides line up with TRBD1. This CDR3 region has 15 residues. The junction had 17 bases not matched to a gene; V was cut back by 10 bases and J by 8 bases. Looked up from germline, CDR1 is LNHDA and CDR2 is SQIVND (reference sequence). In nucleotides, the CDR3 is TGTGCCACTGGGCAATCCGGGACAGAGTGGGACACCATATATTTT. Protein sequence: CATGQSGTEWDTIYF. The full variable domain, rest sourced from reference TRBV19 and TRBJ1-3, is DGGITQSPKYLFRKEGQNVTLSCEQNLNHDAMYWYRQDPGQGLRLIYYSQIVNDFQKGDIAEGYSVSREKKESFPLTVTSAQKNPTAFYLCATGQSGTEWDTIYFGEGSWLTVV.